The 5 T cell receptor beta chains listed next were all sequenced from one sample in a study of blood T cell repertoires in COVID-19. Generated by immunoSEQ multiplex PCR, the TCRdb table keeps only in-frame clones and is missing some. The profile shows 150,000 or so clones, 80% to 90% of them singletons. The specimen was peripheral blood. The receptor set was obtained from a man older than 75 with acute or convalescent COVID-19.

The V gene is TRBV11-3, the J gene TRBJ2-7, with 8 nucleotides matching TRBD1. The germline CDR1 and CDR2 sequences are SGHNT and YENEEA. J gave up 3 bases and V 5 bases, and 9 bases lay outside the gene matches. This CDR3 is built from 15 residues. CDR3 sequence (DNA): TGTGCCAGCAGCGCCCTCAGGGGGCGCATCTACGAGCAGTACTTC. It yields the protein CASSALRGRIYEQYF.

The V and J genes are TRBV30 and TRBJ2-7; TRBD1 aligns across 9 bases. CDR1 GTSNPN and CDR2 SVGIG come from the germline V gene (reference sequence). The CDR3 consists of 17 residues. Losses at the gene ends were 0 bases for V and 3 bases for J; bases not matched to a gene: 12. The CDR3 DNA reads as TGTGCCTGGAGTGTAGATCTGGGTCGACAGGGGGGCTACGAGCAGTACTTC. Its protein product is CAWSVDLGRQGGYEQYF.

This clone was picked up one time. The J gene is TRBJ2-7, the V gene TRBV5-1; 7 positions agree with TRBD2. Germline values: CDR1 SGHRS, CDR2 YFSETQ. This CDR3 is 14 amino acids long. Unmatched junction bases numbered 6, after V lost 2 bases and J lost 4 bases. The CDR3 protein is CASSFERGTYEQYF. The CDR3 DNA reads TGCGCCAGCAGCTTTGAGCGGGGTACTTACGAGCAGTACTTC.

V is TRBV6-2 or TRBV6-3 and J is TRBJ2-3; the match to TRBD2 covers 8 bases. V trimming: 0 bases; J trimming: 4 bases; junction bases outside the gene matches: 15. This CDR3 contains 19 residues. The V gene's germline CDR1 is MNHEY and CDR2 SVGEGT. The CDR3 loop is CASSYSLSGGRSVADTQYF. Written as DNA, the CDR3 is TGTGCCAGCAGTTACTCTCTGAGCGGGGGTCGATCGGTAGCAGATACGCAGTATTTT.

J is TRBJ2-3 and V is TRBV5-1; 8 nucleotides line up with TRBD2. The V and J ends lost 0 bases and 5 bases, in that order; junction bases with no gene match: 14. The CDR3 runs to 18 residues. Germline V gives CDR1 SGHRS, CDR2 YFSETQ. The CDR3 nucleotides read TGCGCCAGCAGCTTGGGCTGGATTAGCGGGGACGGGGGAGATACGCAGTATTTT. This codes for CASSLGWISGDGGDTQYF.